This T cell receptor (beta chain) was observed in a study of T cell responses to AZD1222 COVID-19 vaccine. Study observations and caveats: Possibly, clonal diversity was underestimated; donors were largely white British and included more females. Baseline serology detected seropositivity in only five or six AZD1222 recipients. No day 14 peak samples; only post-peak repertoires were characterized.

Looked up from germline, CDR1 is LGHNA and CDR2 is YNFKEQ. The CDR3 runs to 19 residues. V shed 1 base and J 3 bases; nucleotides not matched to a gene: 17. This clone was found once. The antigen remains unidentified. Researchers grouped second doses given at about 4 or about 12 weeks into one pool. Profiling relied on immunoSEQ multiplex PCR, and the TCRdb table lists in-frame clones only, not all of them. The top ten clones hold about 6% of a sample with about 67,000 clones, 83% of them seen once. This sequence originates from an adult who received the AZD1222 COVID-19 vaccine. The chain combines TRBV4-2 with TRBJ1-1; TRBD1 agrees at 7 bases. The starting material was peripheral blood, obtained 28 days after the second AZD1222 dose. CDR3 DNA: TGTGCCAGCAGCCAAGGTCGGCAGGGGGACCCTCGCGAGGACACTGAAGCTTTCTTT. It specifies CASSQGRQGDPREDTEAFF.